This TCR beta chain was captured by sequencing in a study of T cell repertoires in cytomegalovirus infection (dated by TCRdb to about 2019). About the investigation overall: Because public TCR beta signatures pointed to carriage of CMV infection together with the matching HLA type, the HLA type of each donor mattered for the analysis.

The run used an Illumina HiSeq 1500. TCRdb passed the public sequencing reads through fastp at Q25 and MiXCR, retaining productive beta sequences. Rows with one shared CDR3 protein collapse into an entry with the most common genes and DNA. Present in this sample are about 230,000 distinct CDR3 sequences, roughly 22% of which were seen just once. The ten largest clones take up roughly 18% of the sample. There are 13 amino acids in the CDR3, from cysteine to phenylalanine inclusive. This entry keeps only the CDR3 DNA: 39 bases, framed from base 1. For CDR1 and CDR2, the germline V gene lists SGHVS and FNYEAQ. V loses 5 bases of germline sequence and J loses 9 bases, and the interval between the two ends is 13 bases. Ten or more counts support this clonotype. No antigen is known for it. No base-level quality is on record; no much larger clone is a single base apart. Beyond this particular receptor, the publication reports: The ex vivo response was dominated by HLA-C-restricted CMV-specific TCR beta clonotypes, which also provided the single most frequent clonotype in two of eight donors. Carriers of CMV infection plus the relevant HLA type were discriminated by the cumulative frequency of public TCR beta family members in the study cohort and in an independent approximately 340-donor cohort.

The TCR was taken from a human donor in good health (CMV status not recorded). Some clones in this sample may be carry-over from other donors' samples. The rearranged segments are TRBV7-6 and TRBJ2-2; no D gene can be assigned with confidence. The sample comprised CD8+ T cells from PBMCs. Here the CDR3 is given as CASSVASGRELFF. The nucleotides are TGTGCCAGCAGCGTGGCGTCCGGGCGGGAGCTGTTTTTT.